The 22 T cell receptor beta chains in this list originate from one sample, sequenced in a study of cytomegalovirus exposure and HLA in healthy donors. PCR was performed using 60 Vbeta and 13 Jbeta primers. Here immunoSEQ multiplex PCR was the method, and the copy in TCRdb shows in-frame clones only, minus some. The data contain 130,000 or so clones, around 66% of them singletons. The sample comprised PBMCs. All receptors come from a man younger than 35 in good health and CMV-seronegative.

The V gene is TRBV19, the J gene TRBJ1-5; the match to TRBD1 covers 7 bases. CDR1 is LNHDA and CDR2 is SQIVND in the germline V gene (reference sequence). The CDR3 is 16 residues long. V lost 5 bases, J lost 5 bases, and 12 bases stayed unmatched. The CDR3 DNA is TGTGCCAGTAGTCTCCGACAGGGAGTTTCGCATCAGCCCCAGCATTTT. Its translation: CASSLRQGVSHQPQHF.

This chain joins TRBV10-2 and TRBJ2-5; TRBD2 matches 11 bases. V trimming: 8 bases; J trimming: 4 bases; junction bases outside the gene matches: 9. The CDR3 has 15 residues. Per germline, CDR1 WSHSY and CDR2 SAAADI. This chain's CDR3 is CASRTSGLRGETQYF. The DNA of the CDR3 is TGCGCCAGCCGGACTAGCGGGCTAAGGGGAGAGACCCAGTACTTC.

This rearrangement joins TRBV9 to TRBJ1-1; D not resolved. Germline CDR1 SGDLS, CDR2 YYNGEE. The CDR3 has 13 residues. Trimming took 2 bases from V and 7 from J, leaving 12 bases between them. CDR3 residues: CASSVTGVGEAFF. The CDR3 DNA reads TGTGCCAGCAGCGTCACCGGGGTCGGTGAAGCTTTCTTT.

J is TRBJ2-2 and V is TRBV27; perhaps TRBD2 as D (6 bases). Germline V gene sequence: CDR1 MNHEY, CDR2 SMNVEV (reference sequence). V was pared by 5 bases and J by 13 bases, with 17 bases between. The CDR3 runs 13 residues. The CDR3 is CASSRRETTRLFF. The CDR3 DNA is TGTGCCAGCAGTCGGCGGGAAACGACAAGGCTGTTTTTT.

The chain is built from TRBV5-4 and TRBJ1-2, with 7 bases fitting TRBD1. The V gene end was trimmed by 4 bases and the J gene end by 7 bases; junction bases not matched to a gene: 16. In germline, CDR1 is SGHNT, CDR2 YYREEE (reference sequence). The CDR3 is made up of 16 amino acids. The CDR3 spells CASSPSEGARVGGYTF. The CDR3 DNA reads as TGTGCCAGCAGCCCGAGTGAGGGGGCGCGGGTCGGTGGCTACACCTTC.

This clone is a singleton in its sample. The gene calls are TRBV19 and TRBJ2-5; D possibly corresponds to TRBD1 (6 bases). Germline V lookup: CDR1 LNHDA, CDR2 SQIVND (reference sequence). Deletions cut 4 bases from V and 3 bases from J, with 12 bases between. The length of the CDR3 is 14 residues. The CDR3 nucleotides are TGTGCCAGTAGTAAGGACAGAAGAGAAGAGACCCAGTACTTC. This gives the protein CASSKDRREETQYF.

This chain joins TRBV10-2 and TRBJ2-1; D unclear. Germline assignment: CDR1 WSHSY and CDR2 SAAADI. The length of the CDR3 is 13 residues. Deletions cut 7 bases from V and 5 bases from J, with 12 bases between. The CDR3 spells CASTLNPNNEQFF. The CDR3 region has the DNA TGCGCCAGCACCCTGAATCCTAACAATGAGCAGTTCTTC.

This clone has just a few counts. V and J are TRBV5-4 and TRBJ2-7; tentatively, D is TRBD1 (6 bases). CDR1 SGHNT and CDR2 YYREEE come from the germline V gene (reference sequence). The CDR3 has 15 residues. V was shortened by 4 bases and J by 4 bases, with 18 bases between the two germline ends. The CDR3 protein is CASSGKQGKPYEQYF. The DNA of the CDR3 is TGTGCCAGCAGCGGGAAACAGGGAAAACCTTACGAGCAGTACTTC.

A few counts support this clone. V is TRBV7-2 and J is TRBJ2-1; tentatively, D is TRBD2 (6 bases). The V end lost 8 bases, the J end lost 0 bases, and 26 bases lay between the germline ends. This CDR3 region has 19 residues. Germline V gives CDR1 SGHTA, CDR2 FQGNSA. CDR3 DNA sequence: TGTGCCAGCCGGTTCGGGGGTAAACGACTATCTAGCTCCTACAATGAGCAGTTCTTC. Translated, it gives CASRFGGKRLSSSYNEQFF.

V and J are TRBV28 and TRBJ2-7; tentatively, D is TRBD1 (5 bases). CDR3 size: 16 residues. The germline V gene encodes CDR1 MDHEN and CDR2 SYDVKM. V shed 6 bases and J shed 5 bases, with 23 bases lying between them. Written as DNA, the CDR3 is TGTGCCAGCAGCACGATTTTGGCAGTCCAACAGGACGAGCAGTACTTC. Encoded protein: CASSTILAVQQDEQYF. The entire variable domain, with the rest obtained from reference TRBV28 and TRBJ2-7, is as follows: DVKVTQSSRYLVKRTGEKVFLECVQDMDHENMFWYRQDPGLGLRLIYFSYDVKMKEKGDIPEGYSVSREKKERFSLILESASTNQTSMYLCASSTILAVQQDEQYFGPGTRLTVT.

The genes are TRBV30 and TRBJ2-1; 8 bases agree with TRBD1. Germline lookup yields CDR1 GTSNPN and CDR2 SVGIG (reference sequence). V was clipped by 1 base and J by 6 bases; unmatched bases: 5. There are 14 residues in the CDR3. CDR3 bases: TGTGCCTGGAGTGGATGGACAGGGAGCAATGAGCAGTTCTTC. Translation: CAWSGWTGSNEQFF.

The rearrangement uses TRBV6-5 and TRBJ2-7, with a tentative D call TRBD2 (6 bases). The CDR3 length is 14 residues. V lost 4 bases and J lost 0, with 10 bases in between. CDR1 and CDR2 from the germline V gene are MNHEY and SVGAGI. This CDR3 is CASSLNGGSYEQYF. CDR3 DNA: TGTGCCAGCAGTTTGAACGGGGGCTCCTACGAGCAGTACTTC.

V is TRBV4-1 and J is TRBJ1-2, with TRBD1 as a possible D gene (6 bases). This CDR3 is 16 amino acids long. Germline V gene data show CDR1 as MGHRA and CDR2 as YSYEKL. V was shortened by 4 bases and J by 4 bases, with 19 bases between the two germline ends. The CDR3 loop reads CASSPGGQRQLYGYTF. In nucleotides, the CDR3 is TGCGCCAGCAGCCCGGGGGGCCAGAGACAGCTCTATGGCTACACCTTC.

The CDR3 coding sequence is TGTGCCAGCAGGGGCTCTTACCGGGACAGACCCTCCTACGAGCAGTACTTC. Protein product: CASRGSYRDRPSYEQYF. The rearrangement joins TRBV27 to TRBJ2-7; 7 bases are a match to TRBD1. From germline, CDR1 is MNHEY and CDR2 SMNVEV (reference sequence). The CDR3 runs to 17 residues. Trimming took 6 bases from V and 0 from J; bases not matched to a gene: 14.

The V and J genes are TRBV4-1 and TRBJ2-1; 12 nucleotides match TRBD2. The CDR3 runs 16 residues. The V gene end was trimmed by 7 bases and the J gene end by 5 bases; junction bases not matched to a gene: 9. Germline lookup yields CDR1 MGHRA and CDR2 YSYEKL. The chain's CDR3 is CASKLTLAGGNNEQFF. CDR3 DNA: TGCGCCAGCAAATTAACCCTAGCGGGAGGGAACAATGAGCAGTTCTTC.

The V and J genes are TRBV30 and TRBJ2-7; 12 positions agree with TRBD2. With 5 bases clipped from V and 4 bases from J, the junction kept 3 bases outside the gene matches. There are 13 residues in the CDR3. Germline assignment: CDR1 GTSNPN and CDR2 SVGIG (reference sequence). As DNA, the CDR3 is TGTGCCTGGCGACTAGCGGGAGCGTACGAGCAGTACTTC. It yields the protein CAWRLAGAYEQYF.

In its sample, this clone was seen a few times. The chain recombines TRBV4-2 with TRBJ1-2; TRBD1 matches 10 bases. The CDR3 has 16 amino acids. Germline CDR1 reads LGHNA; CDR2 reads YNFKEQ. Losses at the gene ends were 3 bases for V and 8 bases for J; bases not matched to a gene: 12. This chain's CDR3 is CASSQTGGLIPDGYTF. The DNA of the CDR3 is TGTGCCAGCAGCCAGACAGGGGGCCTCATTCCGGACGGCTACACCTTC.

This clone has more than one count but fewer than ten. This chain uses TRBV10-2 with TRBJ2-7, with 8 positions matching TRBD1. The CDR3 has 13 amino acids. Germline trimming cut 10 bases from V and 2 bases from J; bases unmatched to any gene: 7. Germline assignment: CDR1 WSHSY and CDR2 SAAADI. Here the CDR3 DNA reads TGCGCCACCGGACAGGGTGGGACCTACGAGCAGTACTTC. It translates to CATGQGGTYEQYF.

The gene calls are TRBV30 and TRBJ2-7; 15 bases map to TRBD2. Trimming at V came to 0 bases and at J to 4 bases, leaving 7 bases not matched to a gene. Germline V gene lookup returns CDR1 GTSNPN and CDR2 SVGIG (reference sequence). The CDR3 has 17 amino acids. In nucleotides, the CDR3 is TGTGCCTGGAGTGTTCGCCCTGGGACTAGCGGGAGGTACGAGCAGTACTTC. Translation: CAWSVRPGTSGRYEQYF.

This clone was observed a handful of times. The gene calls are TRBV7-6 and TRBJ2-1; D unclear. There are 14 residues in the CDR3. From germline, CDR1 is SGHVS and CDR2 FNYEAQ. Trimming took off 1 base at V and 8 bases at J, with 12 bases between the two ends. CDR3 DNA: TGTGCCAGCAGCTTAGAGAGCCTCTTATATGAGCAGTTCTTC. It codes for CASSLESLLYEQFF.

V is TRBV7-9 and J is TRBJ1-2; D unresolved. Trimming removed 1 base from V and 5 bases from J, with 11 bases in between. In germline, CDR1 is SEHNR, CDR2 FQNEAQ (reference sequence). There are 14 residues in the CDR3. CDR3 sequence: CASSLEWWSYGYTF. The CDR3 DNA sequence: TGTGCCAGCAGCTTAGAATGGTGGAGTTATGGCTACACCTTC.

This sequence joins TRBV6-4 and TRBJ2-2; 9 bases match TRBD1. Germline V gene sequence: CDR1 MRHNA, CDR2 SNTAGT. The CDR3 contains 15 residues. Germline trimming cut 6 bases from V and 5 bases from J; bases unmatched to any gene: 7. The CDR3: CASSPNRGRTGELFF. CDR3 bases: TGTGCCAGCAGCCCAAACAGGGGGCGAACCGGGGAGCTGTTTTTT.